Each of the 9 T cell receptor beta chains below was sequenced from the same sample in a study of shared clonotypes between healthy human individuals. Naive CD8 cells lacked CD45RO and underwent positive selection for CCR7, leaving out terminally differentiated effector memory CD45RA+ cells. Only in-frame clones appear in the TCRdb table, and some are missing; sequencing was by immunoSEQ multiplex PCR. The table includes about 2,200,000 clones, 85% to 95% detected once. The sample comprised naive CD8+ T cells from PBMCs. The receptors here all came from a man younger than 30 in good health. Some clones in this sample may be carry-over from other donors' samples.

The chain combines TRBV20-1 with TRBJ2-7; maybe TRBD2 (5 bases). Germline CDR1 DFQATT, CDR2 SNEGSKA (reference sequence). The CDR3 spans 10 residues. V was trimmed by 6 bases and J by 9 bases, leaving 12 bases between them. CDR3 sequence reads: CSAPNRGQYF. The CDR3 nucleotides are TGCAGTGCCCCAAACCGGGGGCAGTACTTC.

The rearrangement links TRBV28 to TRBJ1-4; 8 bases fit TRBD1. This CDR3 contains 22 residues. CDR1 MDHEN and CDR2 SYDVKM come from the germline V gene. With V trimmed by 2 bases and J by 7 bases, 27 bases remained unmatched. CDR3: CASSLPPHVSGGEEGFVEKLFF. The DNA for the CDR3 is TGTGCCAGCAGTTTACCGCCCCACGTGTCAGGGGGCGAGGAGGGGTTTGTTGAAAAACTGTTTTTT.

In DNA form, the CDR3 reads TGTGCCAGCAGCCGAACGACGATAGCGGGAGGCCCCTACGAGCAGTACTTC. As protein: CASSRTTIAGGPYEQYF. The chain recombines TRBV27 with TRBJ2-7, with 10 bases aligning to TRBD2. The CDR3 extends over 17 amino acids. Per germline, CDR1 MNHEY and CDR2 SMNVEV (reference sequence). Trimming removed 6 bases from V and 2 bases from J; junction bases left unmatched: 13.

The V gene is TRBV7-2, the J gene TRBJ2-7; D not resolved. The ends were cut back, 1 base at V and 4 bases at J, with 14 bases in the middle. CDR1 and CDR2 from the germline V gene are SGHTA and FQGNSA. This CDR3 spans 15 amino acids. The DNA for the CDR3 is TGTGCCAGCAGCTTAGTGTACCGATCAGGATACGAGCAGTACTTC. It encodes CASSLVYRSGYEQYF.

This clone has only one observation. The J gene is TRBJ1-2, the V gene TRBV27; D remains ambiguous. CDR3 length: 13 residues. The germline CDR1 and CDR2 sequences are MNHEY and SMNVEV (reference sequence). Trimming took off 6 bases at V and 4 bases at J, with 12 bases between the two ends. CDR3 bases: TGTGCCAGCAGGGGCAACTCGTCCTATGGCTACACCTTC. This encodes CASRGNSSYGYTF.

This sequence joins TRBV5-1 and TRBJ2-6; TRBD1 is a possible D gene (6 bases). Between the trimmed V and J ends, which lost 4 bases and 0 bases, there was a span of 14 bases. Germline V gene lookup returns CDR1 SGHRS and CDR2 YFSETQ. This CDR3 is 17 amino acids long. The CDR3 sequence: CASSVRGFRSGANVLTF. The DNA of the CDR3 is TGCGCCAGCAGCGTGAGGGGGTTTCGCTCTGGGGCCAACGTCCTGACTTTC.

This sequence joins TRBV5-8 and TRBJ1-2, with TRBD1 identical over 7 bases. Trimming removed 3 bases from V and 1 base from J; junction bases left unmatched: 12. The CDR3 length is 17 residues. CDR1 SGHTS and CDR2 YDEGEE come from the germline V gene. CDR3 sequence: CASSSHPDRFLNYGYTF. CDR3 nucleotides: TGTGCCAGCAGCTCCCACCCGGACAGGTTTCTTAACTATGGCTACACCTTC.

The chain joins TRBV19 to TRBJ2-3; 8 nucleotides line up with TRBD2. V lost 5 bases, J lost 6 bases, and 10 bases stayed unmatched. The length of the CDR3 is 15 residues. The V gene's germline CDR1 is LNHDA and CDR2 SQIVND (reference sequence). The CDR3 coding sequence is TGTGCCAGTAGTCCGGGAGGGGGTTGGAGGGATACGCAGTATTTT. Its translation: CASSPGGGWRDTQYF.

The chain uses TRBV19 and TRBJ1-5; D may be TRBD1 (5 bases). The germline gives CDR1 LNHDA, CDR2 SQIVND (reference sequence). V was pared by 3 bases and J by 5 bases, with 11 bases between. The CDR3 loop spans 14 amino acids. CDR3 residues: CASSIGGSYQPQHF. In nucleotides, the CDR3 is TGTGCCAGTAGTATTGGGGGGTCCTATCAGCCCCAGCATTTT.